Below, 4 T cell receptor beta chains from the same sample are listed, as sequenced in a study of CD8+ T cells in alopecia areata. This sample's treatment: oral pan-JAK inhibitor, 5-10 mg twice daily. It was cDNA, reverse transcribed from extracted RNA, that served as the sequencing template. Produced via immunoSEQ multiplex PCR; TCRdb's table is partial and in-frame only. The sample carries some 95,000 clones, about 44% recorded once. This sample comprised CD8+ T cells sorted from blood, obtained at week 24, from a patient treated with tofacitinib. Receptor source: a human donor with alopecia areata.

Only a few counts were recorded for this clone. The chain links TRBV6-6 to TRBJ2-2; TRBD2 matches at 9 bases. V shed 6 bases, J shed 6 bases, and the junction held 2 bases outside the gene matches. The CDR3 is made up of 13 amino acids. Germline CDR1 reads MNHNY; CDR2 reads SVGAGI (reference sequence). The CDR3 DNA reads TGTGCCAGCAGAATAGCGGGAGCCGGGGAGCTGTTTTTT. It translates to CASRIAGAGELFF.

The J gene is TRBJ2-5, the V gene TRBV6-5; D not resolved. Germline CDR1 reads MNHEY; CDR2 reads SVGAGI. V lost 2 bases and J 4 bases, leaving 17 bases between the germline ends. There are 16 residues in the CDR3. In DNA, the CDR3 is TGTGCCAGCAGTTACCGATTTTCGGACGGTTCAGAGACCCAGTACTTC. Protein sequence: CASSYRFSDGSETQYF.

The chain recombines TRBV7-9 with TRBJ2-1; D remains ambiguous. The CDR3 runs to 12 residues. Germline V lookup: CDR1 SEHNR, CDR2 FQNEAQ (reference sequence). Trimming stripped 5 bases from V and 9 bases from J, with 11 bases between. CDR3 region: CASSTPRPEQFF. The CDR3 coding sequence is TGTGCCAGCAGCACGCCGCGCCCTGAGCAGTTCTTC. The variable domain in full, completed from reference TRBV7-9 and TRBJ2-1, reads DTGVSQNPRHKITKRGQNVTFRCDPISEHNRLYWYRQTLGQGPEFLTYFQNEAQLEKSRLLSDRFSAERPKGSFSTLEIQRTEQGDSAMYLCASSTPRPEQFFGPGTRLTVL.

The chain carries TRBV13 and TRBJ1-5, with 8 bases matching TRBD1. CDR3 size: 13 residues. Germline lookup yields CDR1 PRHDT and CDR2 FYEKMQ (reference sequence). V lost 2 bases, J lost 8 bases, and 2 bases stayed unmatched. The CDR3 DNA follows: TGTGCCAGCAGCTTACGGGGACAGGAGCCCCAGCATTTT. Amino acids: CASSLRGQEPQHF.